Below, 7 T cell receptor beta chains from the same sample are listed, as sequenced in a study of T cells in Graves' hyperthyroidism and ophthalmopathy (dated by TCRdb to the late 2010s). The library was generated by multiplex PCR. The sample was run on an Illumina HiSeq 2000. Amplification of TCR beta CDR3 regions was carried out from RNA transcripts. A first-round RT-PCR of the TCR CDR3 used the HTBI primer set with the Qiagen OneStep RT-PCR kit. The raw public reads went through TCRdb reprocessing: fastp at Q25, MiXCR clone calling, in-frame beta chains kept. Each entry is one CDR3 protein sequence, shown with its most common DNA and genes. Within this sample are a few hundred thousand distinct CDR3 sequences, with around a sixth of them counted one time only. The ten largest clones add up to around 7.3% of the sample. The specimen was blood. Receptors were obtained from a woman under 30 with Graves' hyperthyroidism.

This clonotype was recorded a few times. The chain links TRBV4-1 to TRBJ1-4; weak D call: TRBD1 (5 bases). The CDR3 length is 18 residues. Trimming cost V 3 bases and J 1 base, with 18 bases left between them. In germline, CDR1 is MGHRA, CDR2 YSYEKL. In DNA form, the CDR3 reads TGCGCCAGCAGCCATGCCGGGGCCAAGGGAGGAACTAATGAAAAACTGTTTTTT. Translating gives CASSHAGAKGGTNEKLFF.

This clonotype was detected ten times or more. The gene calls are TRBV28 and TRBJ1-4; the D gene is possibly TRBD1 (6 bases). The CDR3 contains 14 residues. V was cut by 7 bases and J by 5 bases, with 14 bases left in between. The germline gives CDR1 MDHEN, CDR2 SYDVKM. The CDR3 region is CASTEGGTNEKLFF. The CDR3 nucleotides read TGTGCCAGCACCGAAGGGGGGACCAATGAAAAACTGTTTTTT.

This clonotype was counted many times. V and J are TRBV20-1 and TRBJ1-4, with D maybe TRBD1 (6 bases). CDR3 length: 15 amino acids. CDR1 is DFQATT, CDR2 SNEGSKA, per germline (reference sequence). V was clipped by 0 bases and J by 7 bases, with 15 bases between them. CDR3 bases: TGCAGTGCTAGAGATCGGGGAGGGGGACGTGAAAAACTGTTTTTT. It translates to CSARDRGGGREKLFF.

There are many counts of this clonotype. The chain recombines TRBV20-1 with TRBJ2-1, with D hard to call. Germline V gene lookup returns CDR1 DFQATT and CDR2 SNEGSKA (reference sequence). The CDR3 runs to 13 residues. V was cut by 1 base and J by 5 bases, with 9 bases left in between. The CDR3 region has the DNA TGCAGTGCTAGAGGCCCGGATCACAATGAGCAGTTCTTC. It is translated as CSARGPDHNEQFF.

This clonotype was seen ten or more times. V is TRBV2 and J is TRBJ2-3; D is ambiguous. Germline CDR1 is SNHLY and CDR2 is FYNNEI. V lost 0 bases and J 7 bases, leaving 14 bases between the germline ends. This CDR3 is built from 15 residues. The CDR3 spells CASSEAQDLGNTQYF. For the CDR3, the DNA is TGTGCCAGCAGTGAAGCTCAGGACCTGGGGAATACGCAGTATTTT.

This clonotype showed up many times. The chain has TRBV2 and TRBJ2-1; 9 bases match TRBD2. V lost 3 bases, J lost 9 bases, and 12 bases stayed unmatched. Germline V gene lookup returns CDR1 SNHLY and CDR2 FYNNEI. The length of the CDR3 is 16 residues. In DNA form, the CDR3 reads TGTGCCAGCAGTGAGGTACGCGGGAGGGCCCTTGGTGAGCAGTTCTTC. Translation gives CASSEVRGRALGEQFF.

The V and J genes are TRBV4-1 and TRBJ2-5; TRBD1 matches 8 bases. Germline loops: CDR1 MGHRA, CDR2 YSYEKL. This CDR3 comprises 15 residues. Unmatched junction bases numbered 3, after V lost 3 bases and J lost 0 bases. The CDR3 DNA reads as TGCGCCAGCAGCCATCCGGACAGGGACCAAGAGACCCAGTACTTC. Translated, it gives CASSHPDRDQETQYF.